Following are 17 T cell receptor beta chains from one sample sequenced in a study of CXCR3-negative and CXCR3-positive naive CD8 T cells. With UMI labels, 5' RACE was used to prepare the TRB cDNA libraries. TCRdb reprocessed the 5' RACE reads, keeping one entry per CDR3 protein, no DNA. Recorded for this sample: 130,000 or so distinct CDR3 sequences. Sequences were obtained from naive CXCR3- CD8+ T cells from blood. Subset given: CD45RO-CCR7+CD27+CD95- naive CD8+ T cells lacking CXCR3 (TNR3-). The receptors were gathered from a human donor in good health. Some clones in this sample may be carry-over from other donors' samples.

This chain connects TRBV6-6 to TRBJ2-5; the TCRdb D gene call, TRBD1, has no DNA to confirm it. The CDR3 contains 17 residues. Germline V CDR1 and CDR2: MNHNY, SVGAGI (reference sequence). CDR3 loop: CASSYHASGQLQETQYF.

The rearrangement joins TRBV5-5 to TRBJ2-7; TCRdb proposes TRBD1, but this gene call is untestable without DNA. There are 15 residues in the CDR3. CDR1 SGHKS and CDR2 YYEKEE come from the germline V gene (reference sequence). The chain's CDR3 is CASSLSGQGSYEQYF. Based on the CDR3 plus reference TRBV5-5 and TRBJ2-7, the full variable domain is DAGVTQSPTHLIKTRGQQVTLRCSPISGHKSVSWYQQVLGQGPQFIFQYYEKEERGRGNFPDRFSARQFPNYSSELNVNALLLGDSALYLCASSLSGQGSYEQYFGPGTRLTVT.

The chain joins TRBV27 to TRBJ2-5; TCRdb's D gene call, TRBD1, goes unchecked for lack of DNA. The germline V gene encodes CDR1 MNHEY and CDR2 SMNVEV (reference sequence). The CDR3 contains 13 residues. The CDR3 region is CASRDGPLETQYF.

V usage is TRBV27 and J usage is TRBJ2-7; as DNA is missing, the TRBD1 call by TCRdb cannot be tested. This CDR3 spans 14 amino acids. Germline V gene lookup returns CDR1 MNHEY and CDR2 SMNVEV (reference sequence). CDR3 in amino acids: CASSPRTGGYEQYF.

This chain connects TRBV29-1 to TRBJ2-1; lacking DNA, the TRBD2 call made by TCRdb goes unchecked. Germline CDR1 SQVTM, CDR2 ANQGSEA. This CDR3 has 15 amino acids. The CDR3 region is CSVVTSGRVFNEQFF.

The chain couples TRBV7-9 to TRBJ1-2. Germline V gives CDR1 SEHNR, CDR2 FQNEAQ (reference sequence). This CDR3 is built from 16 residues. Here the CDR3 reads CASSLEIAASHYGYTF.

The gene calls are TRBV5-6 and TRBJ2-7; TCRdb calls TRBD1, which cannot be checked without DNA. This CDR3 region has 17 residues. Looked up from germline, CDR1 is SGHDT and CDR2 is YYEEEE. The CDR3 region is CASSALGQLFGSYEQYF.

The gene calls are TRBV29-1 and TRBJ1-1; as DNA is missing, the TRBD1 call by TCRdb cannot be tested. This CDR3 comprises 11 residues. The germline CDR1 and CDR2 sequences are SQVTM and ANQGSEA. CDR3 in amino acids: CSVPQGYEAFF.

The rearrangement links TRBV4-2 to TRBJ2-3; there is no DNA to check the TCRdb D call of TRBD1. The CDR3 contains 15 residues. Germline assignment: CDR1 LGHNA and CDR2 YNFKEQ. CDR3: CASSQDGDSKDTQYF.

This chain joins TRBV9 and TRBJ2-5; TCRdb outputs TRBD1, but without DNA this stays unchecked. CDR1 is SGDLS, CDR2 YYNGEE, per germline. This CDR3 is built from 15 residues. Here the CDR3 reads CASSPGDIERETQYF.

The CDR3 protein is CSSGTVNTGELFF. The chain is built from TRBV29-1 and TRBJ2-2; the TCRdb D gene call, TRBD1, has no DNA to confirm it. Germline CDR1 is SQVTM and CDR2 is ANQGSEA. CDR3 size: 13 residues.

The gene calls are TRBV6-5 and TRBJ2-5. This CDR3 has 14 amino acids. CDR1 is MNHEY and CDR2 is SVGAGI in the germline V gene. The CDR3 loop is CASSYLGEQETQYF.

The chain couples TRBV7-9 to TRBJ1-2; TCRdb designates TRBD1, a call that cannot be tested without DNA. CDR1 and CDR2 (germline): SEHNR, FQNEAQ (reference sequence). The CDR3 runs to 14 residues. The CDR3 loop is CASSSWDRGYGYTF. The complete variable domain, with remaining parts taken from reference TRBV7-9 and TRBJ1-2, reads DTGVSQNPRHKITKRGQNVTFRCDPISEHNRLYWYRQTLGQGPEFLTYFQNEAQLEKSRLLSDRFSAERPKGSFSTLEIQRTEQGDSAMYLCASSSWDRGYGYTFGSGTRLTVV.

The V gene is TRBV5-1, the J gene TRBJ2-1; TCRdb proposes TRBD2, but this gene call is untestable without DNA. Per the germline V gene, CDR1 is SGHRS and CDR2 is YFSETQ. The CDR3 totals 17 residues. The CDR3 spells CASKGQIEGSTDNEQFF. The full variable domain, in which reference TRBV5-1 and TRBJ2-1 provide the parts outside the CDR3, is KAGVTQTPRYLIKTRGQQVTLSCSPISGHRSVSWYQQTPGQGLQFLFEYFSETQRNKGNFPGRFSGRQFSNSRSEMNVSTLELGDSALYLCASKGQIEGSTDNEQFFGPGTRLTVL.

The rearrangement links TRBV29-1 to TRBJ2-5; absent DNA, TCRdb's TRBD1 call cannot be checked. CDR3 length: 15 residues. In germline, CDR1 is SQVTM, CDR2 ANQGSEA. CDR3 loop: CSVEVLQGRQETQYF.

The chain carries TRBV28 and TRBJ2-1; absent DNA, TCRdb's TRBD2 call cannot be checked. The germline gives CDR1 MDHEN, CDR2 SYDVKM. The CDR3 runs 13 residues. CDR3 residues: CASSLAGVSEQFF.

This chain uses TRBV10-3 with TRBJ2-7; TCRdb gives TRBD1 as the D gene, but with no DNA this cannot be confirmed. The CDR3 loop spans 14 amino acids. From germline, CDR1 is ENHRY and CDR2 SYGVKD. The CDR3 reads CAISDPGARYEQYF.